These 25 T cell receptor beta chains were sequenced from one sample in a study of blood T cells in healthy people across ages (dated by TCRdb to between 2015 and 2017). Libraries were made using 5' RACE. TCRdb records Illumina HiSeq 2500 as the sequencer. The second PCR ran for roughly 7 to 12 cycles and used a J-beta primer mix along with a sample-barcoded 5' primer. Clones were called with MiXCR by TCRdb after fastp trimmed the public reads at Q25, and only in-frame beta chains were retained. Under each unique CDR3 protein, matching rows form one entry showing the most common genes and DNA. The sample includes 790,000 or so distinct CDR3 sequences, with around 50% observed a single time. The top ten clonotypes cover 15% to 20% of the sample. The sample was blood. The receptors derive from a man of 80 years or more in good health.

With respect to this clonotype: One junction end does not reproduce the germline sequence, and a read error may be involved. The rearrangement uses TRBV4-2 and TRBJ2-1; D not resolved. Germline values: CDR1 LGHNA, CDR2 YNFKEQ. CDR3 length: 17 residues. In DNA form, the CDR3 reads TGTGCCAACAGCCAAGATACCGCAGTAGTGTCCTACAATGAGCAGTTCTTC. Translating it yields CANSQDTAVVSYNEQFF.

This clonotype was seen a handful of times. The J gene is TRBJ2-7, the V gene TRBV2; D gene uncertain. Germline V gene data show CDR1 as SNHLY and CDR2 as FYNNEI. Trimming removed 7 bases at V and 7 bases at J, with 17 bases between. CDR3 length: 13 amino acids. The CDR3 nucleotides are TGTGCCAGCAACCCAAGGTTGGGCACGGAGCAGTACTTC. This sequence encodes CASNPRLGTEQYF.

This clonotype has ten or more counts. CDR3 coding DNA: TGTGCCAGCGCCCCGGGAAAGTACGAGCAGTACTTC. This encodes CASAPGKYEQYF. This chain links TRBV7-2 with TRBJ2-7; the D gene is possibly TRBD2 (5 bases). The CDR3 contains 12 residues. Germline-derived CDR1 and CDR2 are SGHTA and FQGNSA. Trimming shortened V by 8 bases and J by 4 bases, and 12 bases separated the two germline ends.

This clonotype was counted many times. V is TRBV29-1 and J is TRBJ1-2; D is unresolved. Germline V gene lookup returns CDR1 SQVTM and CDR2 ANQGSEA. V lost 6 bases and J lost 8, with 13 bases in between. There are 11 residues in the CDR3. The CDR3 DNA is TGCAGCGTGAGGGTGGAAGGGGGCTACACCTTC. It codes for CSVRVEGGYTF.

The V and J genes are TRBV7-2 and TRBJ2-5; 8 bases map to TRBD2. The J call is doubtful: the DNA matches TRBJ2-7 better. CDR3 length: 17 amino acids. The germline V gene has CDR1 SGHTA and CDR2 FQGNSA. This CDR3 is CASSLGPGIAGTYEQYF. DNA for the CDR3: TGTGCCAGCAGCTTAGGGCCCGGGATAGCGGGGACCTACGAGCAGTACTTC.

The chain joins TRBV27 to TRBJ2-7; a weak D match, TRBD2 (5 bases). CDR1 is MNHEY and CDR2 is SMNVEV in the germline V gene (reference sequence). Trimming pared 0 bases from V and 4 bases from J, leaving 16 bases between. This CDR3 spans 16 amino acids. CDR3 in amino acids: CASSLSSRGIKYEQYF. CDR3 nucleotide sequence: TGTGCCAGCAGTTTATCGAGTCGGGGTATAAAGTACGAGCAGTACTTC.

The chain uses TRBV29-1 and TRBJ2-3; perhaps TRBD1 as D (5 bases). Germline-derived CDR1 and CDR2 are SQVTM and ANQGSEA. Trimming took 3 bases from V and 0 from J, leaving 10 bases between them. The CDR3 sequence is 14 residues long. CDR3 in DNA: TGCAGCGTTGAGTTGGACACGAGCACAGATACGCAGTATTTT. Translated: CSVELDTSTDTQYF.

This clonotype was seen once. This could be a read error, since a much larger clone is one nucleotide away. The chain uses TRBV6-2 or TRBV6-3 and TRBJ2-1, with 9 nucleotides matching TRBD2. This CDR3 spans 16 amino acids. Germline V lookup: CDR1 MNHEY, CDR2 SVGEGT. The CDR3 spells CACRPTSGTTGNEQFF. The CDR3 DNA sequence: TGTGCCTGCAGACCGACTAGCGGTACAACGGGGAATGAGCAGTTCTTC.

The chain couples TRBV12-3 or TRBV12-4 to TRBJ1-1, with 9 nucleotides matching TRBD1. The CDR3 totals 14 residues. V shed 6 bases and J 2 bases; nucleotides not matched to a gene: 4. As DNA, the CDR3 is TGTGCCAGCAGCGGGACAGGGCATAACACTGAAGCTTTCTTT. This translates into CASSGTGHNTEAFF.

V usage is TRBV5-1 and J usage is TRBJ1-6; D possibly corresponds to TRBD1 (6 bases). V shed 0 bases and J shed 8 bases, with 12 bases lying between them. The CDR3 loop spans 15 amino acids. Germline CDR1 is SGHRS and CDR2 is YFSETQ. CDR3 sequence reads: CASSLDRAADSPLHF. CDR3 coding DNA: TGCGCCAGCAGCTTGGACAGGGCAGCGGATTCACCCCTCCACTTT.

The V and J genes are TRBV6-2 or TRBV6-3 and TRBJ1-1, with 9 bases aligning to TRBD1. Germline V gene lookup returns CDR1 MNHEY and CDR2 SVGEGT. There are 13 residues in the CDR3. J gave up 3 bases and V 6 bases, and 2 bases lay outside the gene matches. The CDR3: CASRQGADTEAFF. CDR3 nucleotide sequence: TGTGCCAGCAGACAGGGGGCAGACACTGAAGCTTTCTTT.

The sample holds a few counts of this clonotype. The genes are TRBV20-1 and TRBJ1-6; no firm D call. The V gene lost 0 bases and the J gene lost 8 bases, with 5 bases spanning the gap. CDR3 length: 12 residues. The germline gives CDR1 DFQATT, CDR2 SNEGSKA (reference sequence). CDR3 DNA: TGCAGTGCTAGAGATGGGGATTCACCCCTCCACTTT. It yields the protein CSARDGDSPLHF.

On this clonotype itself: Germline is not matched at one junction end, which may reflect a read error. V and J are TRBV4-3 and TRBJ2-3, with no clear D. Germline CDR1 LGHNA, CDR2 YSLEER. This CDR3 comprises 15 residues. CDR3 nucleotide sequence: TGCGCCTGCAGCCAAGATGTTGGGGGCACAGATACGCAGTATTTT. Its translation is CACSQDVGGTDTQYF.

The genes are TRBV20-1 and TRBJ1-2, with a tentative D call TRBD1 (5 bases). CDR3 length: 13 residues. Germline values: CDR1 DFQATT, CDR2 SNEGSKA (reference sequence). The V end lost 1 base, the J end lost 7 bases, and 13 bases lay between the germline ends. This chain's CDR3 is CSARGGQGGGYTF. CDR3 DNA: TGCAGTGCTAGAGGTGGGCAGGGAGGTGGCTACACCTTC.

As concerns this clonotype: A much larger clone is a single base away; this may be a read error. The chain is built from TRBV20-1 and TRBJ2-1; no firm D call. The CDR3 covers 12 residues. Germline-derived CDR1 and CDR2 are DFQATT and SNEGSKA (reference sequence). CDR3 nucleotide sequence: TGCAGTGCTCAGAGGTCGAGAGACGAGCAGATCTTC. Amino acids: CSAQRSRDEQIF.

CDR3 DNA: TGTGCCAGCAGTATCAGTACTGGAAACACCATATATTTT. Protein product: CASSISTGNTIYF. The chain joins TRBV28 to TRBJ1-3; no reliable D call. Trimming took 5 bases from V and 2 from J, leaving 7 bases between them. The length of the CDR3 is 13 residues. Germline CDR1 and CDR2: MDHEN and SYDVKM.

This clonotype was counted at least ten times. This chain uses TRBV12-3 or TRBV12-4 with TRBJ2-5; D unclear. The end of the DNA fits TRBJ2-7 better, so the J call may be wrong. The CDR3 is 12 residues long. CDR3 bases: TGTGCCAGCAGTTTAAGCGTACACGAGCAGTACTTC. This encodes CASSLSVHEQYF.

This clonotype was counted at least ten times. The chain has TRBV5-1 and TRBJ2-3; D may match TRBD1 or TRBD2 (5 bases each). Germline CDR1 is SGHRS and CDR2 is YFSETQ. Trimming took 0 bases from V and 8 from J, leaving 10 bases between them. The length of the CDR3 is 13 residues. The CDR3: CASSLESGTTQYF. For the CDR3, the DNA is TGCGCCAGCAGCTTGGAGTCGGGGACTACGCAGTATTTT.

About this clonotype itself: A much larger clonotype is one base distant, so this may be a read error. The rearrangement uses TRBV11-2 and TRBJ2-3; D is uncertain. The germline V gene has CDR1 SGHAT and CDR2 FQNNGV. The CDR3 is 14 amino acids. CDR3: CTSSLDSYTDTQYF. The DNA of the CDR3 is TGTACCAGCAGCTTAGATTCGTATACAGATACGCAGTATTTT. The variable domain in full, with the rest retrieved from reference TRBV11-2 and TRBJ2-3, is EAGVAQSPRYKIIEKRQSVAFWCNPISGHATLYWYQQILGQGPKLLIQFQNNGVVDDSQLPKDRFSAERLKGVDSTLKIQPAKLEDSAVYLCTSSLDSYTDTQYFGPGTRLTVL.

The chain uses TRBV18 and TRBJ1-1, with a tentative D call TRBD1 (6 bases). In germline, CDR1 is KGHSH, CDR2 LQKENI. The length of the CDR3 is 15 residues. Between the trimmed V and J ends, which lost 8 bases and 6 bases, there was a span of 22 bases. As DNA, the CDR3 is TGTGCCAGCCGAACGAGCTCCGGGACAACCCCTGAAGCTTTCTTT. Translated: CASRTSSGTTPEAFF. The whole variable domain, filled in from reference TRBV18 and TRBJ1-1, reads NAGVMQNPRHLVRRRGQEARLRCSPMKGHSHVYWYRQLPEEGLKFMVYLQKENIIDESGMPKERFSAEFPKEGPSILRIQQVVRGDSAAYFCASRTSSGTTPEAFFGQGTRLTVV.

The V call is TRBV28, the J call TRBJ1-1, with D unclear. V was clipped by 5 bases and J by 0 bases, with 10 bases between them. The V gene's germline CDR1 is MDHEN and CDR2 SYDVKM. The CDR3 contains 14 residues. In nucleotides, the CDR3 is TGTGCCAGCAGTGTACAAGGAGTGAACACTGAAGCTTTCTTT. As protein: CASSVQGVNTEAFF.

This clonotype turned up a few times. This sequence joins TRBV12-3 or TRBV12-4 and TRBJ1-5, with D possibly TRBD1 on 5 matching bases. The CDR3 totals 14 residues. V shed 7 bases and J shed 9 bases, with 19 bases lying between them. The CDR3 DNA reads TGTGCCAGCAAGACGGACGCAGGGCTAAGGCCCCAGCATTTT. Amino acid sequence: CASKTDAGLRPQHF.

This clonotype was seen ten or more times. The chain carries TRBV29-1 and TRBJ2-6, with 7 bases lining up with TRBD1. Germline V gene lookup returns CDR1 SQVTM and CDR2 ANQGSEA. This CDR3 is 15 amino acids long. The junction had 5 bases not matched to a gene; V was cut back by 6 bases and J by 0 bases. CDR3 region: CSVGTAPSGANVLTF. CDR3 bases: TGCAGCGTCGGGACAGCACCCTCTGGGGCCAACGTCCTGACTTTC.

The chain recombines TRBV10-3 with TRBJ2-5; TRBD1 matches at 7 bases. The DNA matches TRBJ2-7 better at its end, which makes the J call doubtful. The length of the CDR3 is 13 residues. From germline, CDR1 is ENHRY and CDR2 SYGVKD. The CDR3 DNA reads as TGTGCCATCAGGGCCGGGACAGAGTACGAGCAGTACTTC. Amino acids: CAIRAGTEYEQYF.

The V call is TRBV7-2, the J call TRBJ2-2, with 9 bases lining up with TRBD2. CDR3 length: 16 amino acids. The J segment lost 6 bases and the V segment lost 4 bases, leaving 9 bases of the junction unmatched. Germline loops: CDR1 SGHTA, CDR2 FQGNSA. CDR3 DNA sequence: TGTGCCAGCAGCTCGAGGGTAGCGGGAGCCCCCGGGGAGCTGTTTTTT. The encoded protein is CASSSRVAGAPGELFF.